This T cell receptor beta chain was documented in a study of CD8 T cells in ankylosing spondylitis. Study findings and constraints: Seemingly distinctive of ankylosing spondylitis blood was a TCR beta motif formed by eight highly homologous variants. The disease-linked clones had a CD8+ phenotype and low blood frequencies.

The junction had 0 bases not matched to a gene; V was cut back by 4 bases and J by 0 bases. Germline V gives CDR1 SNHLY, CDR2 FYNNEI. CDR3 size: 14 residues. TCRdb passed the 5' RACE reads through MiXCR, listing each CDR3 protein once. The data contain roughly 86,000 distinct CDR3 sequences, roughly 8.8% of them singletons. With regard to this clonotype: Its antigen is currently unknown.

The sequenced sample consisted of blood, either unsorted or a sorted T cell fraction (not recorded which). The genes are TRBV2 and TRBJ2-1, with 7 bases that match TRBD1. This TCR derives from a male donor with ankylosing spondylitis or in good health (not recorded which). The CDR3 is CASSGDSSYNEQFF. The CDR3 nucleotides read TGTGCCAGCAGTGGGGACAGCTCCTACAATGAGCAGTTCTTC.